A selection of T cell receptor beta chains follows, all from one sample in a study of blood T cell repertoires in COVID-19. Method: immunoSEQ multiplex PCR; TCRdb's copy keeps in-frame clones and lacks some. This repertoire shows about half a million clones, approximately 83% found once; its top ten account for more than 3%. Sequenced: peripheral blood. These TCRs come from a human donor in a cohort sampled during active COVID-19. CDR3s include the opening cysteine and the closing phenylalanine or tryptophan.

V gene: TRBV7-2; CDR3 protein: CASSLRSELYNEQFF
V gene: TRBV18; CDR3 protein: CASSPSLYTEAFF
V gene: TRBV30; CDR3 protein: CAWSGAGGLPQHF
V gene: TRBV7-9; CDR3 protein: CASSSQGYEQFF
V gene: TRBV25-1; CDR3 protein: CASGYRNSPLHF
V gene: TRBV4-3; CDR3 protein: CASSLGLNRDTQYF
V gene: TRBV3-1/TRBV3-2; CDR3 protein: CASSSTPLAETDTQYF
V gene: TRBV24-1; CDR3 protein: CATSDAGTGSTEAFF
V gene: TRBV7-3; CDR3 protein: CASSLIGFPGDGGNTIYF
V gene: TRBV30; CDR3 protein: CAWGTGVNEKLFF
V gene: TRBV5-1; CDR3 protein: CASSLRDSRTDTQYF
V gene: TRBV28; CDR3 protein: CASTRGGGVSNTIYF
V gene: TRBV7-2; CDR3 protein: CASSSPPARDEQYF
V gene: TRBV27; CDR3 protein: CASSPLGPYEQYF
V gene: TRBV14; CDR3 protein: CASGRGGSTLHF
V gene: TRBV3-1/TRBV3-2; CDR3 protein: CASSQITSGNYNEQFF
V gene: TRBV12-3/TRBV12-4; CDR3 protein: CASSAAGDHEQYF
V gene: TRBV6-1; CDR3 protein: CASSEQGSRGYEQYF
V gene: TRBV24-1; CDR3 protein: CATASRLPNTGELFF
V gene: TRBV29-1; CDR3 protein: CSVARVRTWETQYF
V gene: TRBV18; CDR3 protein: CASSPIRDFPNTEAFF
V gene: TRBV5-1; CDR3 protein: CASSAAPEREGTQYF
V gene: TRBV4-2; CDR3 protein: CASSQDWGGTDYYEQYF
V gene: TRBV20-1; CDR3 protein: CSAEYNEQFF
V gene: TRBV2; CDR3 protein: CASSLLRATYNEQFF
V gene: TRBV11-1; CDR3 protein: CASSLGDRGAYEQYF
V gene: TRBV29-1; CDR3 protein: CSVLPSSGDGKLFF
V gene: TRBV5-1; CDR3 protein: CATRRGEAPSTDTQYF
V gene: TRBV18; CDR3 protein: CASSPESGGAVGYTF
V gene: TRBV3-1/TRBV3-2; CDR3 protein: CASSQRLGQGTGELFF
V gene: TRBV19; CDR3 protein: CASTAGGNIQYF
V gene: TRBV7-9; CDR3 protein: CASSLDRGPLSNTEAFF
V gene: TRBV5-4; CDR3 protein: CASSSSGTSGRDTQYF
V gene: TRBV4-1; CDR3 protein: CASSLWSGTSGSNEQFF
V gene: TRBV7-2; CDR3 protein: CASRDRGIDTQYF
V gene: TRBV28; CDR3 protein: CASSSPRGGNQPQHF
V gene: TRBV24-1; CDR3 protein: CATSEGAGGLETQYF